The clone carrying this TCR beta chain has only a few counts. Its matching antigen is unknown. V lost 3 bases and J lost 4, with 12 bases in between. The CDR3 runs 14 residues. TCRdb re-analysed the reads in MiXCR, keeping a single row per CDR3 protein. Among 44,000 or so distinct CDR3 sequences listed, 20% to 25% were seen once. This sample is part of a study of T cell repertoires in cytomegalovirus infection. As for the study in general: CMV infection together with matching HLA type was indicated by public TCR beta signatures. General study findings and limits: The cumulative frequency of public TCR beta families identified carriers of CMV plus the relevant HLA.

Sequencing used CD8+ T cells from cultured PBMCs, obtained from culture after CMV antigen stimulation. This TCR came from a human donor in good health (CMV status not recorded). Some clones in this sample may be carry-over from other donors' samples. The chain recombines TRBV12-3 or TRBV12-4 with TRBJ2-5; TRBD1 is a possible D gene (5 bases). The CDR3 coding sequence is TGTGCCAGCAGTTTCAGTTCAGGGCTAGAGACCCAGTACTTC. Translating it yields CASSFSSGLETQYF.